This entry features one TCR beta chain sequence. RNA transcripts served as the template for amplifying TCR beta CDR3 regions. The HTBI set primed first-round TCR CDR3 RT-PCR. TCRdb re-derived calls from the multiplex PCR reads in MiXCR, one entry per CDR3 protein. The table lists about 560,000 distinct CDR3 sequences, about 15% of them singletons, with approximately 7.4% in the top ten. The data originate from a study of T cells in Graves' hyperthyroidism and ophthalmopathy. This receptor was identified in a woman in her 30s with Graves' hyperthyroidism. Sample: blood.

CDR3 in DNA: TGTGCCAGCAGGGATACGGGAGACAGGGACGAGCAGTACTTC. This sequence encodes CASRDTGDRDEQYF. V gene TRBV12-3 or TRBV12-4 combines with J gene TRBJ2-7, with D possibly TRBD1 on 7 matching bases. This CDR3 spans 14 amino acids. The V and J ends lost 6 bases and 5 bases respectively, with 17 bases between them.